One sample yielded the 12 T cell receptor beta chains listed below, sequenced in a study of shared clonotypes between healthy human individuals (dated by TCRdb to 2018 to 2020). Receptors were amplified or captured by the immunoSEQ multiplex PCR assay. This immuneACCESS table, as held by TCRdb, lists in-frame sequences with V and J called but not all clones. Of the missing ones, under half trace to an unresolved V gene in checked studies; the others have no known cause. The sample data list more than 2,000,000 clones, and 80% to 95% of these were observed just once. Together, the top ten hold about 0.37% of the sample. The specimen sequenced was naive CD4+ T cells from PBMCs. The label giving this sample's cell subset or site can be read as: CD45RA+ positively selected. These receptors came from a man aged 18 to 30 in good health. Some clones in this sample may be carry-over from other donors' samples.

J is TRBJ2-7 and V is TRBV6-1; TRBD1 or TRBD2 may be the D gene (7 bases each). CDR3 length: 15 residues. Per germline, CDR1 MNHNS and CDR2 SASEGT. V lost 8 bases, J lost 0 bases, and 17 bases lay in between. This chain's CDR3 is CASFRGGSDSYEQYF. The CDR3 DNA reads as TGTGCCAGCTTCAGGGGGGGCTCAGACTCCTACGAGCAGTACTTC.

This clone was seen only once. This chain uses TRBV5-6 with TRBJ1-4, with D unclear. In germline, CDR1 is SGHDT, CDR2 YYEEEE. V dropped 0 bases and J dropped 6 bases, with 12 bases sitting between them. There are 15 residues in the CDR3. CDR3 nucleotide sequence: TGTGCCAGCAGCTTGGACGGAATGGGGTATGAAAAACTGTTTTTT. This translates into CASSLDGMGYEKLFF.

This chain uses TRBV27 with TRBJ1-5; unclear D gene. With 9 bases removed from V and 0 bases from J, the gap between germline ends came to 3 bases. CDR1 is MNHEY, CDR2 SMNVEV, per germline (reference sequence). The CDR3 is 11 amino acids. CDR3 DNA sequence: TGTGCCAGTGGTAGCAATCAGCCCCAGCATTTT. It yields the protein CASGSNQPQHF.

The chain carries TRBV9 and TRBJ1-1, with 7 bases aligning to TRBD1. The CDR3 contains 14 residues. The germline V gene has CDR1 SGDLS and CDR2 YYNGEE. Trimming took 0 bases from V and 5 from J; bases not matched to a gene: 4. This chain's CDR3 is CASSVVGGGTEAFF. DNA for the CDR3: TGTGCCAGCAGCGTAGTAGGGGGCGGGACTGAAGCTTTCTTT.

The CDR3 nucleotides read TGTGCCAGCAGTACCGGGGAAACGACCTACGAGCAGTACTTC. Its protein product is CASSTGETTYEQYF. V is TRBV6-5 and J is TRBJ2-7, with a tentative D call TRBD2 (5 bases). The CDR3 runs to 14 residues. The germline V gene encodes CDR1 MNHEY and CDR2 SVGAGI. The ends were cut back, 5 bases at V and 2 bases at J, with 13 bases in the middle.

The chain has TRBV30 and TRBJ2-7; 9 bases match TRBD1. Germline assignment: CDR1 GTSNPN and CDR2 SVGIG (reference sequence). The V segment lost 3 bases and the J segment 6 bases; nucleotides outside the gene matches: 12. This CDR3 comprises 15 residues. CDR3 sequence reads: CAWRQDRGWVGEQYF. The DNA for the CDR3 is TGTGCCTGGAGACAAGACAGGGGGTGGGTTGGCGAGCAGTACTTC.

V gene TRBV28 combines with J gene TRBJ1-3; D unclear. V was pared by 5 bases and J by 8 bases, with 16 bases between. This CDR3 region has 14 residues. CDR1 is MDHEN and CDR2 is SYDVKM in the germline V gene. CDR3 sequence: CASSTPSGGYTIYF. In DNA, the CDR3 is TGTGCCAGCAGTACCCCGTCGGGTGGGTACACCATATATTTT.

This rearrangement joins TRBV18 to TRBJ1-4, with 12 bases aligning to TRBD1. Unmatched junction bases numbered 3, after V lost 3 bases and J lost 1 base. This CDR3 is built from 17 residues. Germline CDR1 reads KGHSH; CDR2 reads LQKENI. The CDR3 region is CASSPGQGALTNEKLFF. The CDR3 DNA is TGTGCCAGCTCACCGGGACAGGGGGCCCTAACTAATGAAAAACTGTTTTTT. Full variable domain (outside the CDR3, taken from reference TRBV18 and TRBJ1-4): NAGVMQNPRHLVRRRGQEARLRCSPMKGHSHVYWYRQLPEEGLKFMVYLQKENIIDESGMPKERFSAEFPKEGPSILRIQQVVRGDSAAYFCASSPGQGALTNEKLFFGSGTQLSVL.

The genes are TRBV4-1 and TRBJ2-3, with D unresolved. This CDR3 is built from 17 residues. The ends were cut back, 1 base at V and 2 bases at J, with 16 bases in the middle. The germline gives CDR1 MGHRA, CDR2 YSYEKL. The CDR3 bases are TGCGCCAGCAGCCAAGGTCTAACACTATTAGACACAGATACGCAGTATTTT. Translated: CASSQGLTLLDTDTQYF.

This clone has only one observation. CDR3 DNA: TGTGCCATCAGTGAAGGACGCACCTATAGCAATCAGCCCCAGCATTTT. This gives the protein CAISEGRTYSNQPQHF. V and J are TRBV10-3 and TRBJ1-5; D is unresolved. V lost 3 bases and J lost 0, with 12 bases in between. Germline-derived CDR1 and CDR2 are ENHRY and SYGVKD. CDR3 size: 16 residues.

As DNA, the CDR3 is TGTGCCAGCAGCCTCCCCTTACAGGGCCCCCTGCTCCACTTT. It yields the protein CASSLPLQGPLLHF. This chain uses TRBV7-9 with TRBJ1-6; a weak D match, TRBD1 (6 bases). This CDR3 comprises 14 residues. The V gene lost 5 bases and the J gene lost 16 bases, with 21 bases spanning the gap. CDR1 and CDR2 (germline): SEHNR, FQNEAQ (reference sequence).

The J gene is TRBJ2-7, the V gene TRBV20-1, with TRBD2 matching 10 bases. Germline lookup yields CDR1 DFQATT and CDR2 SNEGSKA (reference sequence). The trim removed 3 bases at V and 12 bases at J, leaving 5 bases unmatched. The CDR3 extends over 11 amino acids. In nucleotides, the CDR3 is TGCAGTGCTAGCCTAGCGGGAGTTCTGTACTTC. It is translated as CSASLAGVLYF.